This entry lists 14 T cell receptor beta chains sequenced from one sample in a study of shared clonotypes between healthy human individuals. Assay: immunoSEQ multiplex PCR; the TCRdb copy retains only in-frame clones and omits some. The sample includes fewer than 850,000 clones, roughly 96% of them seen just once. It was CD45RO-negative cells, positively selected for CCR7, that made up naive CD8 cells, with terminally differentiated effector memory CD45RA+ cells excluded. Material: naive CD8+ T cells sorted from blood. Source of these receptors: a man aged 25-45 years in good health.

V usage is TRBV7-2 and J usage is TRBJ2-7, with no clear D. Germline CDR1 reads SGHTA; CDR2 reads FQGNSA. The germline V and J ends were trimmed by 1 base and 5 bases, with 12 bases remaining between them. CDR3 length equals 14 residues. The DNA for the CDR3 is TGTGCCAGCAGCTTAGGTCCCGATTGGAACGAGCAGTACTTC. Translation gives CASSLGPDWNEQYF.

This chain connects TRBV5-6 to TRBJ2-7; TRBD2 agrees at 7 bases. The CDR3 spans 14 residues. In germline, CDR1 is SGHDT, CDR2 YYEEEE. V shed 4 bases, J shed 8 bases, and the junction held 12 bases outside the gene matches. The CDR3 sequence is CASSRRDYPTKQYF. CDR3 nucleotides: TGTGCCAGCAGCCGCCGGGACTACCCTACGAAGCAGTACTTC.

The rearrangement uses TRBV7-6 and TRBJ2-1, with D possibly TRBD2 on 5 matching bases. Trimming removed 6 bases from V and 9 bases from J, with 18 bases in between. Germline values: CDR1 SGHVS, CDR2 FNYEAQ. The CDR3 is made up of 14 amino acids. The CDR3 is CASSTRSGSREQFF. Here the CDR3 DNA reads TGTGCCAGCAGTACTAGGAGTGGGAGTCGTGAGCAGTTCTTC.

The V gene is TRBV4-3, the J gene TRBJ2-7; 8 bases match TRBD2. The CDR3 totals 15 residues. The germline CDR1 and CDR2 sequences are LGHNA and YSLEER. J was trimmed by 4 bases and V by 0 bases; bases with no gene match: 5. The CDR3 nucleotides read TGCGCCAGCAGCCAAGAACTCAGCGGGGGATACGAGCAGTACTTC. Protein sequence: CASSQELSGGYEQYF.

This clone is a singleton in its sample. The CDR3 nucleotides read TGCAGCGTCGGGCCCACAGATACGCAGTATTTT. It specifies CSVGPTDTQYF. This chain links TRBV29-1 with TRBJ2-3; D call uncertain. V dropped 6 bases and J dropped 2 bases, with 6 bases sitting between them. Per the germline V gene, CDR1 is SQVTM and CDR2 is ANQGSEA. The CDR3 extends over 11 amino acids.

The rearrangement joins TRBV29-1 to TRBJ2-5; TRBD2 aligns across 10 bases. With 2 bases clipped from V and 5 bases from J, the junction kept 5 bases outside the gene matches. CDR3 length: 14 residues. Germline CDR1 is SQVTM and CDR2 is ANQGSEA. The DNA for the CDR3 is TGCAGCGTTGAACTAGCGGGAGCCCTGGAGACCCAGTACTTC. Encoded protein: CSVELAGALETQYF.

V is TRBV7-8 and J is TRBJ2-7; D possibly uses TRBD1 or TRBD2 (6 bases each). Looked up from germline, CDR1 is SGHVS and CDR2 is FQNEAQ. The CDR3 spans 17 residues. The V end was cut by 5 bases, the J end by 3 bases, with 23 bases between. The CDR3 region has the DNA TGTGCCAGCAGCCTAGGGGGGCAGGGACCACAAAACTACGAGCAGTACTTC. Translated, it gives CASSLGGQGPQNYEQYF.

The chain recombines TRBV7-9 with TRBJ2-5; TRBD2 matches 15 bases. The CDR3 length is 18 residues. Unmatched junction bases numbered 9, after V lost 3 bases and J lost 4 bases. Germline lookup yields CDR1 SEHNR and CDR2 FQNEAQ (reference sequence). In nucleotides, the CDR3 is TGTGCCAGCAGCTTTCCTCGAAGGACTAGCGGGAGGGGAGAGACCCAGTACTTC. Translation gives CASSFPRRTSGRGETQYF.

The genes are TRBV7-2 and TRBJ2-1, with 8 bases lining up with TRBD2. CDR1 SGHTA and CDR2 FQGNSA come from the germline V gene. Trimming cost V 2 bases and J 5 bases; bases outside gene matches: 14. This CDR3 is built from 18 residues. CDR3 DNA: TGTGCCAGCAGCTTACCGATCGGGGGGGAGAGAACCAACAATGAGCAGTTCTTC. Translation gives CASSLPIGGERTNNEQFF.

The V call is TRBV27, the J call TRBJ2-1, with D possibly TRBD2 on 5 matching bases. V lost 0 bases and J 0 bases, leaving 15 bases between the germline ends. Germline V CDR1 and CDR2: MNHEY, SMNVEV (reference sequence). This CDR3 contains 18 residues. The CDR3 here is CASSLSAAGLSSYNEQFF. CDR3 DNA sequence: TGTGCCAGCAGTTTATCCGCGGCGGGCCTAAGCTCCTACAATGAGCAGTTCTTC.

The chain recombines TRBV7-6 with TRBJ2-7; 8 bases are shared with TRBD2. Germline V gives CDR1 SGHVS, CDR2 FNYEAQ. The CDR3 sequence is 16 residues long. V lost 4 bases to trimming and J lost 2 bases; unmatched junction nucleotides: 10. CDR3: CASSSQAGVLTYEQYF. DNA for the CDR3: TGTGCCAGCAGCTCCCAAGCGGGAGTTCTAACCTACGAGCAGTACTTC.

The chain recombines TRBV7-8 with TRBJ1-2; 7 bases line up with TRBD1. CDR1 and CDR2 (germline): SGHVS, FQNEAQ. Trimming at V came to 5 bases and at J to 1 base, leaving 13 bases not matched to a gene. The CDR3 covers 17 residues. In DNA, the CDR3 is TGTGCCAGCAGCGTTGTTAGGAAAGGGGGCGATAACTATGGCTACACCTTC. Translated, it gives CASSVVRKGGDNYGYTF.

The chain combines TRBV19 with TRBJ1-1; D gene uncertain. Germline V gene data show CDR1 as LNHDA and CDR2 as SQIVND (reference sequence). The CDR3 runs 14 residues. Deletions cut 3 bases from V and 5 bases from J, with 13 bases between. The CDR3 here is CASSIGRGWTEAFF. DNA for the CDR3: TGTGCCAGTAGTATCGGGAGAGGTTGGACTGAAGCTTTCTTT.

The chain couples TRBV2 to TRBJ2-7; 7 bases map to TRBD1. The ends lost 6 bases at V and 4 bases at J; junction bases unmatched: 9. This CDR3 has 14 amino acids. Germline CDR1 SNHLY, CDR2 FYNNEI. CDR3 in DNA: TGTGCCAGCAGACGTCCGGGACAGAGTTACGAGCAGTACTTC. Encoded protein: CASRRPGQSYEQYF. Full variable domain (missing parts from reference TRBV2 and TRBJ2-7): EPEVTQTPSHQVTQMGQEVILRCVPISNHLYFYWYRQILGQKVEFLVSFYNNEISEKSEIFDDQFSVERPDGSNFTLKIRSTKLEDSAMYFCASRRPGQSYEQYFGPGTRLTVT.